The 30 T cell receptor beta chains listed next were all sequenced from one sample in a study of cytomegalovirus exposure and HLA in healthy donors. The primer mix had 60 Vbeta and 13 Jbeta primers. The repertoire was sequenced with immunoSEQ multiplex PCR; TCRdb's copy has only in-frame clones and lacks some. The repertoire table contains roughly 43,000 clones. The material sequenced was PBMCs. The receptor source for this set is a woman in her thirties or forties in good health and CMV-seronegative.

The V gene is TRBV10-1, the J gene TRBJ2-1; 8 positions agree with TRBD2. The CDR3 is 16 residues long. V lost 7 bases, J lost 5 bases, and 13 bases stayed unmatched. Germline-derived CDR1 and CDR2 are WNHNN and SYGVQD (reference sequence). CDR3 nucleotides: TGCGCCAGCACCTCGTGGCTAGCGGGTCTACACAATGAGCAGTTCTTC. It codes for CASTSWLAGLHNEQFF.

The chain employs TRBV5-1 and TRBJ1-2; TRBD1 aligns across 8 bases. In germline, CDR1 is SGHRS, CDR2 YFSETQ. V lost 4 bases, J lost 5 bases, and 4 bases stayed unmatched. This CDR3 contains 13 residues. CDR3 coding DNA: TGCGCCAGCAGCCTACAGGGGGATTATGGCTACACCTTC. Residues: CASSLQGDYGYTF. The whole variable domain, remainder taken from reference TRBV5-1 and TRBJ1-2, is KAGVTQTPRYLIKTRGQQVTLSCSPISGHRSVSWYQQTPGQGLQFLFEYFSETQRNKGNFPGRFSGRQFSNSRSEMNVSTLELGDSALYLCASSLQGDYGYTFGSGTRLTVV.

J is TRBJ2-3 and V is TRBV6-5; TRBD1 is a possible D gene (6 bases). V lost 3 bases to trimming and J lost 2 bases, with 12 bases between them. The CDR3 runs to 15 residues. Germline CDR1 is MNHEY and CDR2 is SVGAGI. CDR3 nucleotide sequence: TGTGCCAGCAGTTATAGACAGGACCCCACAGATACGCAGTATTTT. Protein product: CASSYRQDPTDTQYF.

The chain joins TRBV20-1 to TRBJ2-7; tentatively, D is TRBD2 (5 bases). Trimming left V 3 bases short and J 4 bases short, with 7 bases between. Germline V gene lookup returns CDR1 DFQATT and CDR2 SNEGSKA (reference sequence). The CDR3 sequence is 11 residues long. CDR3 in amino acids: CSARRTYEQYF. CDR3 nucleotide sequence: TGCAGTGCTAGGCGGACTTACGAGCAGTACTTC.

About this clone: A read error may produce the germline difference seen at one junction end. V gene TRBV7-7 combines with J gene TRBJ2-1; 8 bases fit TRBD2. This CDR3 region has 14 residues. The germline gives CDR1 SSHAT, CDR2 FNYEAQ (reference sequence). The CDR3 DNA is TGTGCTAGCAGCCCAGTGAGCGGGAGACAGGAGCAGTTCTTC. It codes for CASSPVSGRQEQFF.

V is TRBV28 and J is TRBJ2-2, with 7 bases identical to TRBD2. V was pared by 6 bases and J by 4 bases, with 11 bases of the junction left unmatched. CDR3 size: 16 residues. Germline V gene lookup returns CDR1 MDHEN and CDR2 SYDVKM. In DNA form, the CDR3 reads TGTGCCAGCAGCATACAGGTCCCGGGGGGCACCGGGGAGCTGTTTTTT. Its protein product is CASSIQVPGGTGELFF.

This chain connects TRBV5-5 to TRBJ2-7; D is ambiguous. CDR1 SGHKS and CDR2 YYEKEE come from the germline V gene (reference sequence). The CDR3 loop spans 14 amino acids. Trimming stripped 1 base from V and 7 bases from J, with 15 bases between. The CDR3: CASSLRPGNAEQYF. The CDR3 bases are TGTGCCAGCAGCTTGAGGCCAGGCAATGCGGAGCAGTACTTC.

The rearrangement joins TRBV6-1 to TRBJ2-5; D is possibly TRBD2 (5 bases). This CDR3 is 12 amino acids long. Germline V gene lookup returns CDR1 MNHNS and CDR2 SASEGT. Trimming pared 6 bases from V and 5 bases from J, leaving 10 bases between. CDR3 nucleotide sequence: TGTGCCAGCAGCCCGAGAGGGGAGACCCAGTACTTC. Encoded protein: CASSPRGETQYF.

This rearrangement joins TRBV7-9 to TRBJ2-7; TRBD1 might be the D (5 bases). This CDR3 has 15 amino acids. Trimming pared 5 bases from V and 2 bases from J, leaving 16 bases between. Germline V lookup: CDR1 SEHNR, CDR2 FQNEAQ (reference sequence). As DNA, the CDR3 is TGTGCCAGCAGCCCAACGCAGGGAATTACCTACGAGCAGTACTTC. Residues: CASSPTQGITYEQYF.

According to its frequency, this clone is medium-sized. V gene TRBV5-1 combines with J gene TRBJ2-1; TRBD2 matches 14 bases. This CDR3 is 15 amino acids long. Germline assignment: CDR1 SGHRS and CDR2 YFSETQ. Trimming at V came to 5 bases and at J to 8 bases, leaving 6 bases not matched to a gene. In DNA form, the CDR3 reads TGCGCCAGCAGAGGGACTAGCGGGAGAGGCTATGAGCAGTTCTTC. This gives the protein CASRGTSGRGYEQFF.

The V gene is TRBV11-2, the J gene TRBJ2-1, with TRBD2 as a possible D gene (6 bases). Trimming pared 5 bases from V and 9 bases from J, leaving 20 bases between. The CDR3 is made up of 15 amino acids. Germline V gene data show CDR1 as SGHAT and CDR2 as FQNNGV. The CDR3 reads CASSPSWGRLGEQFF. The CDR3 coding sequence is TGTGCCAGCAGCCCCTCCTGGGGGAGGCTGGGTGAGCAGTTCTTC.

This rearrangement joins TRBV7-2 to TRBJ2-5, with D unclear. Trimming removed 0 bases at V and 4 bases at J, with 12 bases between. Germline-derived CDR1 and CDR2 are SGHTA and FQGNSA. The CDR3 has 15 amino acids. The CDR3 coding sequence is TGTGCCAGCAGCTTAGCGGCTAGTTCGGCAGAGACCCAGTACTTC. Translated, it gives CASSLAASSAETQYF. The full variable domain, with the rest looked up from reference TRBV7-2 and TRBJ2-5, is GAGVSQSPSNKVTEKGKDVELRCDPISGHTALYWYRQSLGQGLEFLIYFQGNSAPDKSGLPSDRFSAERTGGSVSTLTIQRTQQEDSAVYLCASSLAASSAETQYFGPGTRLLVL.

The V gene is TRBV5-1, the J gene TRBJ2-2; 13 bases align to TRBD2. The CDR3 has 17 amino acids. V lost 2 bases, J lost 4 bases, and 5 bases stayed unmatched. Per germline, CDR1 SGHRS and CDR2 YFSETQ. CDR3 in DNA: TGCGCCAGCAGCTTCCGGACTAGCGGGAGTGGCACCGGGGAGCTGTTTTTT. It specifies CASSFRTSGSGTGELFF.

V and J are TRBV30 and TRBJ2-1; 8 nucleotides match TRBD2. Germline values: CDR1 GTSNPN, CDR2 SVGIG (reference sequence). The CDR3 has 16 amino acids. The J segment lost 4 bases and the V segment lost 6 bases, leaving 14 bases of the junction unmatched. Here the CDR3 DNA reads TGTGCCTGCGGATATCACGGCGGGAGGAGATACAATGAGCAGTTCTTC. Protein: CACGYHGGRRYNEQFF.

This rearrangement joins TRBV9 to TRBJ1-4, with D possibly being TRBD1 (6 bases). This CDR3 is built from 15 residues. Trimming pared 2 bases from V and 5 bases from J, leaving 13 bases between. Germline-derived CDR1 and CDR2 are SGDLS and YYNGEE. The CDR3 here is CASSVLTGANEKLFF. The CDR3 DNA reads TGTGCCAGCAGCGTGTTGACAGGCGCAAATGAAAAACTGTTTTTT.

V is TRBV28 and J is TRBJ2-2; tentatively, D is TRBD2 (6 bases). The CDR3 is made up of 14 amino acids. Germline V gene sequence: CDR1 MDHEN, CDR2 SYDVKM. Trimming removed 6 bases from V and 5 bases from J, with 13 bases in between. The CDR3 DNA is TGTGCCAGCAGCCCGCGGGGAAGGACCGGGGAGCTGTTTTTT. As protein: CASSPRGRTGELFF.

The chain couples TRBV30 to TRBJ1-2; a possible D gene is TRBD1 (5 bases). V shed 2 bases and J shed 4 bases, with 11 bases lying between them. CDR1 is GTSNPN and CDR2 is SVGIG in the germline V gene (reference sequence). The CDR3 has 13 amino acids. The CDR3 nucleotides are TGTGCCTGGAGTATAGTGGGGGGCTATGGCTACACCTTC. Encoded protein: CAWSIVGGYGYTF.

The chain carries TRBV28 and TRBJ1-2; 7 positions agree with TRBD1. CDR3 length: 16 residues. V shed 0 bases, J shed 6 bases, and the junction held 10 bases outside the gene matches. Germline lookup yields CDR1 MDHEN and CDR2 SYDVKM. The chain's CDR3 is CASSLWHRGSIDGYTF. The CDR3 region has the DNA TGTGCCAGCAGTTTATGGCACAGGGGCAGTATAGATGGCTACACCTTC.

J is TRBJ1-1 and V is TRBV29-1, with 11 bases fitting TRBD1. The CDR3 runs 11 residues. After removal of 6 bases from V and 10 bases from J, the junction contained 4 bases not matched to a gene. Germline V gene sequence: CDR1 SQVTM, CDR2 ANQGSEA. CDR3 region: CSVGTGGTAFF. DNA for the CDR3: TGCAGCGTCGGGACAGGGGGAACAGCTTTCTTT. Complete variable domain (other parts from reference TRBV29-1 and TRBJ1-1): SAVISQKPSRDICQRGTSLTIQCQVDSQVTMMFWYRQQPGQSLTLIATANQGSEATYESGFVIDKFPISRPNLTFSTLTVSNMSPEDSSIYLCSVGTGGTAFFGQGTRLTVV.

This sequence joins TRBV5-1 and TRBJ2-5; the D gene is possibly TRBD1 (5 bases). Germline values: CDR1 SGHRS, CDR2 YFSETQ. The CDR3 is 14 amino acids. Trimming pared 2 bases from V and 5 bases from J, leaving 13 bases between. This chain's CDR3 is CASSLQASSETQYF. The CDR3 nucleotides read TGCGCCAGCAGCTTACAGGCTAGTTCTGAGACCCAGTACTTC.

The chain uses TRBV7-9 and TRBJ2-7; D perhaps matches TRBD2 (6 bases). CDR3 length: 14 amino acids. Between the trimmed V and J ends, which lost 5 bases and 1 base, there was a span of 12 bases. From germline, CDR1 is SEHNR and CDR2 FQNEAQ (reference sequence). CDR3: CASSDMGGSYEQYF. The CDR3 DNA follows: TGTGCCAGCAGCGATATGGGGGGTTCCTACGAGCAGTACTTC.

CDR3 bases: TGTGCCAGCAGCTTAGCGGGAGCCGACGAGCAGTACTTC. This encodes CASSLAGADEQYF. The chain carries TRBV7-9 and TRBJ2-7; tentative D call: TRBD2 (5 bases). The CDR3 is 13 amino acids. Trimming pared 0 bases from V and 5 bases from J, leaving 8 bases between. In germline, CDR1 is SEHNR, CDR2 FQNEAQ (reference sequence).

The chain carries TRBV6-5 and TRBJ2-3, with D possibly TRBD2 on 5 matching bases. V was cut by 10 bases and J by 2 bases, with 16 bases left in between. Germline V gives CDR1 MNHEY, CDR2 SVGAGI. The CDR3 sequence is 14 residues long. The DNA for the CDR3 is TGTGCCACCGCAGAGGGCGGATACACAGATACGCAGTATTTT. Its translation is CATAEGGYTDTQYF.

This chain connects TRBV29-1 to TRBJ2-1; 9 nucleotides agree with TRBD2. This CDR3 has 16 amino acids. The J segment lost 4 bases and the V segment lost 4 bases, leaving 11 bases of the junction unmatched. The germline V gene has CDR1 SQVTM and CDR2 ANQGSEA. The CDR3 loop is CSVVPQAGGRYNEQFF. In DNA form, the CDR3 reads TGCAGCGTTGTCCCTCAAGCGGGAGGCCGTTACAATGAGCAGTTCTTC.

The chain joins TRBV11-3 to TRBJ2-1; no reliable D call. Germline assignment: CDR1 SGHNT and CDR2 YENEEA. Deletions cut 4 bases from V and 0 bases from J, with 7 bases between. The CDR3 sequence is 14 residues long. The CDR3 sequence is CASSSLNSYNEQFF. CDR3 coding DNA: TGTGCCAGCAGCTCCCTTAACTCCTACAATGAGCAGTTCTTC.

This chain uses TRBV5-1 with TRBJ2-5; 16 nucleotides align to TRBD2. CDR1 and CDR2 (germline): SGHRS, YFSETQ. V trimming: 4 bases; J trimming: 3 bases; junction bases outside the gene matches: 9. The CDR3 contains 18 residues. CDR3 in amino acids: CASSLGTSGRALEETQYF. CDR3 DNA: TGCGCCAGCAGCCTCGGGACTAGCGGGAGGGCCCTGGAAGAGACCCAGTACTTC.

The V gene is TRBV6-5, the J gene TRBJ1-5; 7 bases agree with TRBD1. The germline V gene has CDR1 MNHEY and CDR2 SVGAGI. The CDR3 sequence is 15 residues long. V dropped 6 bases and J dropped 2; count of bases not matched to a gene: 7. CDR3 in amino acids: CASRRTGTGNQPQHF. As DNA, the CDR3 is TGTGCCAGCAGGAGGACCGGGACAGGCAATCAGCCCCAGCATTTT.

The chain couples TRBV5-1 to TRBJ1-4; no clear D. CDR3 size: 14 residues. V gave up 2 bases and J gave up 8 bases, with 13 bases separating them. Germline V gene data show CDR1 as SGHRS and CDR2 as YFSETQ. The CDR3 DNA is TGCGCCAGCAGCTTAACAGCCTCTATGGAAAAACTGTTTTTT. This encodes CASSLTASMEKLFF.

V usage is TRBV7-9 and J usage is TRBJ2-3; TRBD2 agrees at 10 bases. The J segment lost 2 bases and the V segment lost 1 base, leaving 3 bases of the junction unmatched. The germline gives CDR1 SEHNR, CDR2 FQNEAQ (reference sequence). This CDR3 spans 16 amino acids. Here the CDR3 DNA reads TGTGCCAGCAGCTTAGGGCTAGCGGGGGCCACAGATACGCAGTATTTT. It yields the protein CASSLGLAGATDTQYF.

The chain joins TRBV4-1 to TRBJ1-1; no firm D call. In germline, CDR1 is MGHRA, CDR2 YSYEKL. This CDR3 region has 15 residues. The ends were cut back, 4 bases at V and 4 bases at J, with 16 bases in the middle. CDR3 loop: CASSRGELFGTEAFF. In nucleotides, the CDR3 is TGCGCCAGCAGCCGTGGTGAACTTTTCGGCACTGAAGCTTTCTTT.